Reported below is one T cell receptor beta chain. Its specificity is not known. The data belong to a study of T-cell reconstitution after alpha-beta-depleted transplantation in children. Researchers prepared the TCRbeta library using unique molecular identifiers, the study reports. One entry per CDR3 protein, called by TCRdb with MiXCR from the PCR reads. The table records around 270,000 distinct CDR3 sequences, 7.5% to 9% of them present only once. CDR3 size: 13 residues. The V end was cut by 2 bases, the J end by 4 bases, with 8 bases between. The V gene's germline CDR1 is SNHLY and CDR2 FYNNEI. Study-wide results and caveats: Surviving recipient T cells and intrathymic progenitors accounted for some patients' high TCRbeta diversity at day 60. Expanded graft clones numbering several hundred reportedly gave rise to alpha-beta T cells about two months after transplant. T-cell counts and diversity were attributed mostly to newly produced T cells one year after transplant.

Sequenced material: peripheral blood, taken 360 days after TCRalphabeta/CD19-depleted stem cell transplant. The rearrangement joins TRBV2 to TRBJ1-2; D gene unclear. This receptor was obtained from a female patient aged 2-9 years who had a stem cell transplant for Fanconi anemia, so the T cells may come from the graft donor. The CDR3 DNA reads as TGTGCCAGCAGTGAAAACTACGCCTATGGCTACACCTTC. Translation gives CASSENYAYGYTF. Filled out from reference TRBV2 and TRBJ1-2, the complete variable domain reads EPEVTQTPSHQVTQMGQEVILRCVPISNHLYFYWYRQILGQKVEFLVSFYNNEISEKSEIFDDQFSVERPDGSNFTLKIRSTKLEDSAMYFCASSENYAYGYTFGSGTRLTVV.